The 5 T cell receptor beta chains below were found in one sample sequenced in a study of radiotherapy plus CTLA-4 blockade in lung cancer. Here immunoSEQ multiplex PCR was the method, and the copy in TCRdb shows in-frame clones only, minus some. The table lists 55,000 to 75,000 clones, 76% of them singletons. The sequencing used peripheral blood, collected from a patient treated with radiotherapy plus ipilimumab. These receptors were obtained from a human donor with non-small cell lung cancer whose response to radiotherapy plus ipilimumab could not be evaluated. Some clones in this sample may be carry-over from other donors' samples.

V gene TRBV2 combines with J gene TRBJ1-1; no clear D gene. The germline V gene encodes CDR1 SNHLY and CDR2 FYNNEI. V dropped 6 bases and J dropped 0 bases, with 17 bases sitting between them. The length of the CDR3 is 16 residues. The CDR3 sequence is CASSWAGFQVNTEAFF. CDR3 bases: TGTGCCAGCAGCTGGGCTGGTTTTCAAGTGAACACTGAAGCTTTCTTT.

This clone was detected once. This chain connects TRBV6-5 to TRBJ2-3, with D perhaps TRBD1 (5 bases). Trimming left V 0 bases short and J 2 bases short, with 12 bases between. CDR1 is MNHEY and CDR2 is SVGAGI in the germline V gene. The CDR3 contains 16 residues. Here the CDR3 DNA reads TGTGCCAGCAGTTACTCCCAGGGTTCGTACACAGATACGCAGTATTTT. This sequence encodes CASSYSQGSYTDTQYF.

In DNA, the CDR3 is TGTGCCTGGACCTCTTGGACAGGTGCTAATGAAAAACTGTTTTTT. Its protein is CAWTSWTGANEKLFF. The chain joins TRBV30 to TRBJ1-4; TRBD1 matches at 7 bases. The CDR3 has 15 residues. J was trimmed by 3 bases and V by 4 bases; bases with no gene match: 8. Germline-derived CDR1 and CDR2 are GTSNPN and SVGIG (reference sequence).

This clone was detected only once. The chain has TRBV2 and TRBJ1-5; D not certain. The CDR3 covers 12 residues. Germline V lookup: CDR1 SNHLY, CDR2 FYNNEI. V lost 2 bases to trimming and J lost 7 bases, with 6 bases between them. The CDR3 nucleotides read TGTGCCAGCAGTGAACCGGGGCAGCCCCAGCATTTT. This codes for CASSEPGQPQHF.

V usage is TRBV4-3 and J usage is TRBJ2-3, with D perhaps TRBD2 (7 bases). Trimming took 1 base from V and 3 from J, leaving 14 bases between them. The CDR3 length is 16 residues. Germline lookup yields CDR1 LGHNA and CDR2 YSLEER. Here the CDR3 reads CASSQAGGRRTDTQYF. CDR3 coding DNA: TGCGCCAGCAGCCAAGCGGGGGGCAGACGAACAGATACGCAGTATTTT.